The 2 T cell receptor beta chains listed next were all sequenced from one sample in a study of somatic mutations in cytotoxic T cells in rheumatoid arthritis. Assay: immunoSEQ multiplex PCR; the TCRdb copy retains only in-frame clones and omits some. The sample gives some 15,000 clones, roughly 74% of which show up once; about a sixth is in the top ten. Specimen: CD8+ T cells sorted from blood. Receptors were obtained from an adult with rheumatoid arthritis.

The chain recombines TRBV27 with TRBJ1-2, with D perhaps TRBD1 (5 bases). V gave up 3 bases and J gave up 0 bases, with 20 bases separating them. Germline assignment: CDR1 MNHEY and CDR2 SMNVEV (reference sequence). The CDR3 runs 18 residues. CDR3 nucleotides: TGTGCCAGCAGTTTCCCACGTGCCCAGGGCAGTTCTAACTATGGCTACACCTTC. Its translation is CASSFPRAQGSSNYGYTF.

This chain joins TRBV9 and TRBJ2-5; D tentatively reads TRBD1 or TRBD2 (6 bases each). CDR1 and CDR2 (germline): SGDLS, YYNGEE. Trimming pared 0 bases from V and 4 bases from J, leaving 16 bases between. This CDR3 spans 16 amino acids. In DNA form, the CDR3 reads TGTGCCAGCAGCGTAGGAGCAGGGGCGGGATTAGAGACCCAGTACTTC. It specifies CASSVGAGAGLETQYF. The full variable domain, rest sourced from reference TRBV9 and TRBJ2-5, is DSGVTQTPKHLITATGQRVTLRCSPRSGDLSVYWYQQSLDQGLQFLIQYYNGEERAKGNILERFSAQQFPDLHSELNLSSLELGDSALYFCASSVGAGAGLETQYFGPGTRLLVL.